This T cell receptor beta chain stems from a study of blood T cell repertoires in COVID-19. Assignments of participants to cohorts depended upon their own reported clinical history. This clone was seen once. The protocol was immunoSEQ multiplex PCR, while the TCRdb copy is restricted to in-frame clones and leaves out a portion. The repertoire holds a few hundred thousand clones, with about four fifths as singletons. The CDR3 extends over 16 amino acids. Germline CDR1 and CDR2: SEHNR and FQNEAQ (reference sequence). Deletions cut 0 bases from V and 1 base from J, with 13 bases between. The sample comprised PBMCs or T cells enriched from blood (not recorded which). This receptor was taken from a woman aged 60 to 75 who had recovered from COVID-19. The rearrangement links TRBV7-9 to TRBJ2-7; maybe TRBD1 (5 bases). The CDR3 region has the DNA TGTGCCAGCAGCTTAGCTCTCCAGGGCGCGTCCTACGAGCAGTACTTC. It encodes CASSLALQGASYEQYF.